This TCR beta chain derives from a study of control samples from healthy donors and cancer patients. This clone was seen a few times. The repertoire was sequenced with immunoSEQ multiplex PCR; TCRdb's copy has only in-frame clones and lacks some. The sample lists about 70,000 clones; 75% to 90% were seen once. The CDR3 is 13 amino acids. V trimming: 9 bases; J trimming: 7 bases; junction bases outside the gene matches: 11. From germline, CDR1 is LNHDA and CDR2 SQIVND (reference sequence). The J gene is TRBJ1-1, the V gene TRBV19; 7 nucleotides align to TRBD1. This clonotype was obtained from a woman aged 45-59 years with lung cancer. Sample: PBMCs. Written as DNA, the CDR3 is TGTGCCAGCCGAGGGACAGACCGTAATGAAGCTTTCTTT. Encoded protein: CASRGTDRNEAFF. Based on the CDR3 plus reference TRBV19 and TRBJ1-1, the full variable domain is DGGITQSPKYLFRKEGQNVTLSCEQNLNHDAMYWYRQDPGQGLRLIYYSQIVNDFQKGDIAEGYSVSREKKESFPLTVTSAQKNPTAFYLCASRGTDRNEAFFGQGTRLTVV.